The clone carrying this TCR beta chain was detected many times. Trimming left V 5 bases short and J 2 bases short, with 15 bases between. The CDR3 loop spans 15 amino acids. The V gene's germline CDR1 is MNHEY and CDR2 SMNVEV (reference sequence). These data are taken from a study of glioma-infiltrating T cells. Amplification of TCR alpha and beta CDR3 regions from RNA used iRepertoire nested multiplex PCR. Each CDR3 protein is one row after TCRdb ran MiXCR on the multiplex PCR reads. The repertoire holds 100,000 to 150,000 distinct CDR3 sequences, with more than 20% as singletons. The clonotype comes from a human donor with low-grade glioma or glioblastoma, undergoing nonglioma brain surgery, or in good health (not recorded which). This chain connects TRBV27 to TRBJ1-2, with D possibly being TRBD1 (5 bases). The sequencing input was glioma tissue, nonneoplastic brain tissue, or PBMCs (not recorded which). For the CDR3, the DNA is TGTGCCAGCAGTCCCCGGGGGAGGGCAAACTATGGCTACACCTTC. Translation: CASSPRGRANYGYTF.